This entry features one TCR beta chain sequence. These data originate in a study of cytomegalovirus exposure and HLA in healthy donors. The CDR3 runs to 14 residues. Trimming removed 3 bases from V and 0 bases from J, with 9 bases in between. Germline V gene sequence: CDR1 LNHNV, CDR2 YYDKDF (reference sequence). This PCR relied on a set of 60 Vbeta primers and 13 Jbeta primers. The method was immunoSEQ multiplex PCR; TCRdb's version includes in-frame clones alone and lacks a portion of them. This repertoire shows roughly 100,000 clones, around four fifths found once; its top ten account for under 4.5%.

The sequencing input was PBMCs. The source is a female donor in good health and CMV-seropositive. The J gene is TRBJ2-7, the V gene TRBV15, with unresolved D. CDR3 DNA sequence: TGTGCCACCAGCAGGGGCCCAATCTCCTACGAGCAGTACTTC. This encodes CATSRGPISYEQYF.